These 29 T cell receptor beta chains originate from one sample sequenced in a study of low-dose radiotherapy and immunotherapy resistance in tumors. Alpha and beta chains were covered, as first-strand cDNA relied on TRAV- and TRBV-specific primers. A 20-cycle PCR with a constant-region primer and V-primer adapter amplified TCRs. MiXCR, run by TCRdb on the reads, gives a single entry per CDR3 protein. This repertoire shows thousands of distinct CDR3 sequences, about 53% found once; its top ten account for about 13%. Receptors originate from a human donor with advanced metastatic prostate, ovarian, gallbladder or colorectal cancer (not recorded which). This table probably holds off-target reads from a library built for another chain.

This clonotype was seen just once. The chain carries TRBV20-1 and TRBJ2-5; D is uncertain. The germline CDR1 and CDR2 sequences are DFQATT and SNEGSKA (reference sequence). The CDR3 has 13 residues. Trimming took off 5 bases at V and 5 bases at J, with 15 bases between the two ends. CDR3 DNA: TGCAGTGCTCCGCCCCTCTATGACGAGACCCAGTACTTC. Translation: CSAPPLYDETQYF.

The chain uses TRBV28 and TRBJ2-7; the match to TRBD1 covers 8 bases. The CDR3 extends over 14 amino acids. Losses at the gene ends were 6 bases for V and 3 bases for J; bases not matched to a gene: 7. Germline V gene data show CDR1 as MDHEN and CDR2 as SYDVKM. The chain's CDR3 is CASSVYRGSYEQYF. The CDR3 DNA sequence: TGTGCCAGCAGCGTATACAGGGGGAGCTACGAGCAGTACTTC.

The chain carries TRBV10-3 and TRBJ1-1; 9 bases are shared with TRBD1. J gave up 4 bases and V 4 bases, and 7 bases lay outside the gene matches. The CDR3 covers 15 residues. Per the germline V gene, CDR1 is ENHRY and CDR2 is SYGVKD. CDR3 DNA sequence: TGTGCCATCAGTGGGGCCGGGACAGGGAGCACTGAAGCTTTCTTT. Translating it yields CAISGAGTGSTEAFF.

The chain is built from TRBV12-3 or TRBV12-4 and TRBJ2-2, with TRBD2 matching 8 bases. V shed 8 bases, J shed 3 bases, and the junction held 8 bases outside the gene matches. CDR3 length equals 15 residues. CDR3 residues: CASRREGRDTGELFF. As DNA, the CDR3 is TGTGCCAGCCGTCGGGAGGGCCGGGACACCGGGGAGCTGTTTTTT.

The chain couples TRBV19 to TRBJ1-5, with TRBD1 identical over 11 bases. Per the germline V gene, CDR1 is LNHDA and CDR2 is SQIVND (reference sequence). The CDR3 runs 18 residues. Losses at the gene ends were 0 bases for V and 1 base for J; bases not matched to a gene: 5. The CDR3: CASSIDRTGGISNQPQHF. The DNA of the CDR3 is TGTGCCAGTAGTATAGATCGGACAGGGGGCATAAGCAATCAGCCCCAGCATTTT. The entire variable domain, with the rest obtained from reference TRBV19 and TRBJ1-5, is as follows: DGGITQSPKYLFRKEGQNVTLSCEQNLNHDAMYWYRQDPGQGLRLIYYSQIVNDFQKGDIAEGYSVSREKKESFPLTVTSAQKNPTAFYLCASSIDRTGGISNQPQHFGDGTRLSIL.

This clonotype appeared a single time. The V gene is TRBV24-1, the J gene TRBJ1-2; 10 nucleotides agree with TRBD1. This CDR3 is 15 amino acids long. Unmatched junction bases numbered 5, after V lost 4 bases and J lost 4 bases. Per germline, CDR1 KGHDR and CDR2 SFDVKD. CDR3 region: CATSESGTGAYGYTF. CDR3 coding DNA: TGTGCCACCAGTGAGTCCGGGACAGGGGCCTATGGCTACACCTTC.

The V and J genes are TRBV19 and TRBJ2-5, with a weak D call TRBD2 (5 bases). Germline CDR1 LNHDA, CDR2 SQIVND (reference sequence). CDR3 size: 15 residues. V lost 9 bases to trimming and J lost 5 bases, with 22 bases between them. Here the CDR3 reads CASQRSPDLLETQYF. The CDR3 DNA follows: TGTGCCAGCCAGCGATCCCCGGACTTACTCGAGACCCAGTACTTC.

The rearrangement uses TRBV4-2 and TRBJ2-7, with 10 nucleotides matching TRBD2. This CDR3 region has 16 residues. The germline V gene encodes CDR1 LGHNA and CDR2 YNFKEQ. Trimming took 1 base from V and 5 from J; bases not matched to a gene: 8. CDR3 DNA sequence: TGTGCCAGCAGCCAAGGAACAGCGGGGGGGCTCCACGAGCAGTACTTC. Translation: CASSQGTAGGLHEQYF.

The chain has TRBV6-5 and TRBJ1-2, with no clear D. The CDR3 is made up of 14 amino acids. Trimming cost V 0 bases and J 4 bases, with 9 bases left between them. CDR1 is MNHEY and CDR2 is SVGAGI in the germline V gene. In DNA form, the CDR3 reads TGTGCCAGCAGTTACTCGAGGGCTGGCTATGGCTACACCTTC. Translated, it gives CASSYSRAGYGYTF.

A single count supports this clonotype. J is TRBJ2-3 and V is TRBV5-1; D possibly corresponds to TRBD1 (7 bases). Per germline, CDR1 SGHRS and CDR2 YFSETQ. The V and J ends lost 0 bases and 3 bases respectively, with 11 bases between them. The CDR3 runs to 15 residues. The CDR3: CASSLVRGETDTQYF. For the CDR3, the DNA is TGCGCCAGCAGCTTGGTCAGGGGGGAGACAGATACGCAGTATTTT.

The chain joins TRBV12-3 or TRBV12-4 to TRBJ1-5; D not certain. V was trimmed by 5 bases and J by 2 bases, leaving 7 bases between them. CDR3 length: 13 residues. CDR3 amino acids: CASSRTGNQPQHF. The CDR3, as DNA: TGTGCCAGCAGTCGCACGGGCAATCAGCCCCAGCATTTT.

This chain uses TRBV5-4 with TRBJ2-2; no definite D call. The CDR3 is made up of 13 amino acids. The ends were cut back, 0 bases at V and 5 bases at J, with 5 bases in the middle. Looked up from germline, CDR1 is SGHNT and CDR2 is YYREEE (reference sequence). The CDR3 DNA follows: TGTGCCAGCAGCTTGGTCGGGACCGGGGAGCTGTTTTTT. It translates to CASSLVGTGELFF. The full variable domain, in which reference TRBV5-4 and TRBJ2-2 provide the parts outside the CDR3, is ETGVTQSPTHLIKTRGQQVTLRCSSQSGHNTVSWYQQALGQGPQFIFQYYREEENGRGNFPPRFSGLQFPNYSSELNVNALELDDSALYLCASSLVGTGELFFGEGSRLTVL.

The CDR3 is CSVECWGLAGRSSYNEQFF. The CDR3 DNA reads as TGCAGCGTCGAGTGTTGGGGACTAGCGGGACGGAGCTCCTACAATGAGCAGTTCTTC. The chain joins TRBV29-1 to TRBJ2-1; 13 nucleotides align to TRBD2. V was pared by 6 bases and J by 0 bases, with 14 bases of the junction left unmatched. The CDR3 length is 19 residues. Germline V CDR1 and CDR2: SQVTM, ANQGSEA.

The V and J genes are TRBV27 and TRBJ2-2; 9 nucleotides match TRBD1. V shed 7 bases, J shed 7 bases, and the junction held 10 bases outside the gene matches. The germline CDR1 and CDR2 sequences are MNHEY and SMNVEV (reference sequence). The CDR3 runs 15 residues. DNA of the CDR3: TGTGCCAGCAAGCTTGGACAGGGGACTTTCGGGGAGCTGTTTTTT. Its protein is CASKLGQGTFGELFF.

This clonotype was counted only a few times. This rearrangement joins TRBV5-1 to TRBJ2-7, with D perhaps matching TRBD1 or TRBD2 (5 bases each). This CDR3 has 15 residues. The germline gives CDR1 SGHRS, CDR2 YFSETQ. Trimming left V 4 bases short and J 2 bases short, with 16 bases between. The chain's CDR3 is CASSDWPGTAYEQYF. Written as DNA, the CDR3 is TGCGCCAGCAGCGACTGGCCCGGGACCGCCTACGAGCAGTACTTC.

V usage is TRBV4-1 and J usage is TRBJ2-7; 7 nucleotides line up with TRBD1. Germline V gene lookup returns CDR1 MGHRA and CDR2 YSYEKL. V trimming: 2 bases; J trimming: 3 bases; junction bases outside the gene matches: 4. The CDR3 loop spans 14 amino acids. This chain's CDR3 is CASSQNRQGYEQYF. The CDR3 DNA follows: TGCGCCAGCAGCCAAAACCGACAGGGCTACGAGCAGTACTTC.

The rearrangement uses TRBV29-1 and TRBJ2-3; tentatively, D is TRBD2 (5 bases). Germline CDR1 and CDR2: SQVTM and ANQGSEA. V was pared by 7 bases and J by 2 bases, with 13 bases between. The CDR3 covers 13 residues. CDR3 protein: CSAAGYSTDTQYF. CDR3 in DNA: TGCAGCGCGGCGGGCTATTCCACAGATACGCAGTATTTT.

The V gene is TRBV6-5, the J gene TRBJ1-1; weak D call: TRBD1 (5 bases). Germline CDR1 and CDR2: MNHEY and SVGAGI. The CDR3 totals 13 residues. V was clipped by 4 bases and J by 4 bases, with 10 bases between them. The CDR3 reads CASSWAGRTEAFF. CDR3 coding DNA: TGTGCCAGCAGTTGGGCGGGACGCACTGAAGCTTTCTTT.

This chain joins TRBV30 and TRBJ2-2, with D possibly TRBD1 on 6 matching bases. Germline loops: CDR1 GTSNPN, CDR2 SVGIG (reference sequence). This CDR3 contains 14 residues. The V end was cut by 8 bases, the J end by 0 bases, with 13 bases between. Written as DNA, the CDR3 is TGTGCCGGGGGACACCCCACGAACACCGGGGAGCTGTTTTTT. Encoded protein: CAGGHPTNTGELFF.

CDR3 protein: CASSPDIANEQFF. DNA for the CDR3: TGCGCCAGCAGCCCGGACATTGCGAATGAGCAGTTCTTC. The chain links TRBV5-1 to TRBJ2-1; maybe TRBD1 (5 bases). Trimming removed 4 bases from V and 7 bases from J, with 12 bases in between. The V gene's germline CDR1 is SGHRS and CDR2 YFSETQ. This CDR3 is built from 13 residues.

The V call is TRBV28, the J call TRBJ2-2; either TRBD1 or TRBD2 may supply D (6 bases each). The germline V and J ends were trimmed by 1 base and 6 bases, with 12 bases remaining between them. The CDR3 contains 15 residues. The germline gives CDR1 MDHEN, CDR2 SYDVKM. CDR3 residues: CASSLLAGEAGELFF. In DNA, the CDR3 is TGTGCCAGCAGTTTATTGGCAGGGGAGGCCGGGGAGCTGTTTTTT.

This clonotype was seen only once. This chain connects TRBV10-3 to TRBJ2-3; 14 nucleotides line up with TRBD2. CDR3 length equals 15 residues. Germline lookup yields CDR1 ENHRY and CDR2 SYGVKD. V shed 11 bases, J shed 4 bases, and the junction held 8 bases outside the gene matches. CDR3 in amino acids: CAVGTSGSGADTQYF. The DNA of the CDR3 is TGTGCCGTCGGGACTAGCGGGAGTGGAGCAGATACGCAGTATTTT.

This sequence joins TRBV28 and TRBJ2-6; 7 bases map to TRBD2. This CDR3 spans 15 amino acids. Germline CDR1 reads MDHEN; CDR2 reads SYDVKM. V gave up 9 bases and J gave up 2 bases; unmatched junction bases: 7. This CDR3 is CASLTGRPGANVLTF. The CDR3, as DNA: TGTGCCAGTCTCACCGGGAGGCCTGGGGCCAACGTCCTGACTTTC.

This sequence joins TRBV5-5 and TRBJ1-2, with a tentative D call TRBD1 (5 bases). CDR3 length: 15 amino acids. Germline values: CDR1 SGHKS, CDR2 YYEKEE (reference sequence). The V gene lost 1 base and the J gene lost 6 bases, with 16 bases spanning the gap. The CDR3 here is CASSLIRGGGDGYTF. CDR3 bases: TGTGCCAGCAGCTTGATTCGGGGTGGGGGAGATGGCTACACCTTC. The full variable domain, with the rest looked up from reference TRBV5-5 and TRBJ1-2, is DAGVTQSPTHLIKTRGQQVTLRCSPISGHKSVSWYQQVLGQGPQFIFQYYEKEERGRGNFPDRFSARQFPNYSSELNVNALLLGDSALYLCASSLIRGGGDGYTFGSGTRLTVV.

The chain combines TRBV5-1 with TRBJ2-1; 8 bases fit TRBD2. Germline V gene lookup returns CDR1 SGHRS and CDR2 YFSETQ. The length of the CDR3 is 15 residues. V was clipped by 0 bases and J by 2 bases; unmatched bases: 1. The CDR3 loop is CASSLGGGPYNEQFF. The CDR3 DNA reads as TGCGCCAGCAGCTTGGGCGGGGGGCCCTACAATGAGCAGTTCTTC.

This clonotype was seen more than once but under ten times. V is TRBV6-5 and J is TRBJ2-7, with 7 bases lining up with TRBD1. In germline, CDR1 is MNHEY, CDR2 SVGAGI. The CDR3 extends over 15 amino acids. V gave up 6 bases and J gave up 0 bases; unmatched junction bases: 8. The CDR3 DNA follows: TGTGCCAGCAGCCGTCCGACAGGGAGCTCCTACGAGCAGTACTTC. Residues: CASSRPTGSSYEQYF.

This clonotype has only a few counts. The chain has TRBV10-3 and TRBJ2-7, with D uncertain. CDR1 is ENHRY, CDR2 SYGVKD, per germline. Trimming took 2 bases from V and 0 from J, leaving 5 bases between them. This CDR3 has 13 amino acids. CDR3 amino acids: CAISEGSSYEQYF. CDR3 sequence (DNA): TGTGCCATCAGTGAGGGTAGCTCCTACGAGCAGTACTTC.

This chain uses TRBV2 with TRBJ1-6, with a weak D call TRBD1 (6 bases). The CDR3 contains 13 residues. Germline V gene data show CDR1 as SNHLY and CDR2 as FYNNEI. With 6 bases removed from V and 11 bases from J, the gap between germline ends came to 14 bases. The CDR3 DNA reads as TGTGCCAGCAGGGACACAGGGATTACACCCCTCCACTTT. As protein: CASRDTGITPLHF.

CDR3 sequence (DNA): TGCAGTGCTAGTGGGGAGGCCAATAACTATGGCTACACCTTC. The encoded protein is CSASGEANNYGYTF. V usage is TRBV20-1 and J usage is TRBJ1-2; D remains unclear. Trimming took off 3 bases at V and 1 base at J, with 12 bases between the two ends. Per the germline V gene, CDR1 is DFQATT and CDR2 is SNEGSKA (reference sequence). The CDR3 is made up of 14 amino acids.